This TCR beta chain was sequenced during a study of technical replicates of blood from a handful of donors. Sequencing used immunoSEQ multiplex PCR; TCRdb keeps in-frame clones, though not all of them. The sample carries some 82,000 clones, roughly 97% recorded once. This CDR3 is 21 amino acids long. V shed 4 bases and J 6 bases; nucleotides not matched to a gene: 23. CDR1 is SGDLS, CDR2 YYNGEE, per germline. This TCR derives from a human donor in good health. The sample was T cells isolated from PBMCs. The chain joins TRBV9 to TRBJ2-3, with 13 bases identical to TRBD2. The CDR3 is CASSTHPTRLAGGLAADTQYF. CDR3 DNA: TGTGCCAGCAGCACCCACCCCACAAGACTAGCGGGGGGACTAGCAGCGGATACGCAGTATTTT.